The next 26 T cell receptor beta chains were all read from a single sample in a study of blood T cells in healthy people across ages. A second 7 to 11 cycle PCR used barcoded and J-beta primers. TCRdb reprocessed the 5' RACE reads with MiXCR, giving one entry per CDR3 protein. Here the sample spans about 580,000 distinct CDR3 sequences, around half being singletons. Input material: blood. All receptors derive from a man older than 75 in good health.

The table lists this clonotype with a few counts. J is TRBJ2-7 and V is TRBV20-1, with D possibly being TRBD1 (6 bases). The CDR3 loop spans 14 amino acids. The V gene's germline CDR1 is DFQATT and CDR2 SNEGSKA (reference sequence). Trimming removed 0 bases at V and 7 bases at J, with 16 bases between. CDR3 amino acids: CSARDGGRGREQYF. The CDR3 nucleotides are TGCAGTGCTAGAGATGGCGGCAGGGGCAGGGAGCAGTACTTC.

A note on this clonotype: One base away lies a much larger clone, so this may be a sequencing read error. The chain joins TRBV6-2 or TRBV6-3 to TRBJ2-7; 8 bases fit TRBD1. Germline V gives CDR1 MNHEY, CDR2 SVGEGT. The length of the CDR3 is 16 residues. The V and J ends lost 4 bases and 3 bases, in that order; junction bases with no gene match: 11. CDR3 sequence reads: CASSWSPGQEFYEQYF. For the CDR3, the DNA is TGTGCCAGCAGTTGGTCACCGGGACAGGAGTTCTACGAGCAGTACTTC.

This chain connects TRBV12-3 or TRBV12-4 to TRBJ2-3, with 13 nucleotides matching TRBD2. Trimming cost V 6 bases and J 4 bases; bases outside gene matches: 7. The CDR3 covers 16 residues. Written as DNA, the CDR3 is TGTGCCAGCAGCCTCACTAGCGGGGGGGCCCCAGATACGCAGTATTTT. The encoded protein is CASSLTSGGAPDTQYF.

The CDR3 DNA sequence: TGTGCCAGCAGACCCGGATCCGCTTATCAAGAGACCCAGTACTTC. Translating gives CASRPGSAYQETQYF. The chain uses TRBV7-9 and TRBJ2-5; D gene ambiguous. Between the trimmed V and J ends, which lost 6 bases and 2 bases, there was a span of 16 bases. The CDR3 runs to 15 residues. Germline values: CDR1 SEHNR, CDR2 FQNEAQ (reference sequence). The whole variable domain, remainder taken from reference TRBV7-9 and TRBJ2-5, is DTGVSQNPRHKITKRGQNVTFRCDPISEHNRLYWYRQTLGQGPEFLTYFQNEAQLEKSRLLSDRFSAERPKGSFSTLEIQRTEQGDSAMYLCASRPGSAYQETQYFGPGTRLLVL.

A few counts support this clonotype. This rearrangement joins TRBV20-1 to TRBJ2-5, with 10 positions matching TRBD2. The V gene end was trimmed by 6 bases and the J gene end by 1 base; junction bases not matched to a gene: 8. The germline gives CDR1 DFQATT, CDR2 SNEGSKA (reference sequence). The CDR3 runs 15 residues. DNA for the CDR3: TGCAGTGCAAAAATAGCGGGAGGCCCCCAAGAGACCCAGTACTTC. Its protein product is CSAKIAGGPQETQYF.

The chain is built from TRBV10-3 and TRBJ2-2, with 9 bases fitting TRBD2. The CDR3 loop spans 16 amino acids. Germline trimming cut 4 bases from V and 1 base from J; bases unmatched to any gene: 4. The germline CDR1 and CDR2 sequences are ENHRY and SYGVKD. The CDR3 DNA reads TGTGCCATCAGTGTCGCGGGAGGGATGAACACCGGGGAGCTGTTTTTT. Protein: CAISVAGGMNTGELFF.

This chain links TRBV29-1 with TRBJ2-7; 9 bases are shared with TRBD1. Germline values: CDR1 SQVTM, CDR2 ANQGSEA. The CDR3 runs to 14 residues. Trimming at V came to 3 bases and at J to 1 base, leaving 4 bases not matched to a gene. For the CDR3, the DNA is TGCAGCGTTGACTCCGGGACAGGGTCCTACGAGCAGTACTTC. It translates to CSVDSGTGSYEQYF.

In this sample, this clonotype turned up a few times. The V gene is TRBV6-6, the J gene TRBJ2-7; 7 nucleotides match TRBD1. V lost 8 bases and J lost 4; bases outside the gene matches: 5. This CDR3 is 12 amino acids long. Looked up from germline, CDR1 is MNHNY and CDR2 is SVGAGI (reference sequence). The CDR3, as DNA: TGTGCCAGCGGGACAGATAATTACGAGCAGTACTTC. It translates to CASGTDNYEQYF.

The chain carries TRBV7-9 and TRBJ1-4; 7 bases fit TRBD1. The CDR3 runs 15 residues. The junction had 9 bases not matched to a gene; V was cut back by 3 bases and J by 8 bases. Germline values: CDR1 SEHNR, CDR2 FQNEAQ (reference sequence). The CDR3 spells CASSFTLGQSEKLFF. CDR3 DNA sequence: TGTGCCAGCAGCTTCACCCTGGGACAGTCCGAAAAACTGTTTTTT.

This clonotype was detected only a few times. The rearrangement joins TRBV12-3 or TRBV12-4 to TRBJ2-7; D uncertain. Trimming pared 2 bases from V and 5 bases from J, leaving 10 bases between. The CDR3 is made up of 13 amino acids. CDR3: CASSLMTRNEQYF. The CDR3 nucleotides are TGTGCCAGCAGTTTAATGACTCGGAACGAGCAGTACTTC.

This clonotype was detected only a few times. The chain couples TRBV24-1 to TRBJ2-1; 7 bases line up with TRBD2. CDR1 is KGHDR, CDR2 SFDVKD, per germline. The CDR3 has 11 residues. Trimming at V came to 9 bases and at J to 5 bases, leaving 0 bases not matched to a gene. The CDR3 region is CATGGDNEQFF. The CDR3 DNA reads as TGTGCCACCGGGGGGGACAATGAGCAGTTCTTC.

This sequence joins TRBV12-3 or TRBV12-4 and TRBJ2-5; TRBD2 might be the D (5 bases). This CDR3 has 14 residues. V was cut by 6 bases and J by 0 bases, with 11 bases left in between. CDR3 sequence reads: CASSGVPYQETQYF. The CDR3 DNA reads TGTGCCAGCAGCGGGGTTCCGTACCAAGAGACCCAGTACTTC.

Only a few counts were recorded for this clonotype. J is TRBJ2-3 and V is TRBV20-1; 10 bases map to TRBD2. Germline CDR1 is DFQATT and CDR2 is SNEGSKA (reference sequence). With V trimmed by 4 bases and J by 2 bases, 3 bases remained unmatched. CDR3 size: 14 residues. CDR3 loop: CSANLAGVTDTQYF. The CDR3 DNA is TGCAGTGCTAATCTAGCGGGGGTCACAGATACGCAGTATTTT.

The J gene is TRBJ2-1, the V gene TRBV20-1; TRBD1 agrees at 7 bases. Looked up from germline, CDR1 is DFQATT and CDR2 is SNEGSKA (reference sequence). V was pared by 3 bases and J by 6 bases, with 5 bases of the junction left unmatched. The CDR3 is 13 residues long. The CDR3 reads CSASRQGPNEQFF. The CDR3 nucleotides are TGCAGTGCTAGTCGACAGGGACCCAATGAGCAGTTCTTC.

Points on this clonotype: At one end the junction does not follow the germline gene, possibly because of a read error. This chain connects TRBV18 to TRBJ1-6, with unresolved D. The CDR3 spans 15 residues. CDR1 and CDR2 (germline): KGHSH, LQKENI. The CDR3 loop reads CASSPIRLENSPLYF. The CDR3, as DNA: TGTGCCAGCTCACCAATTCGGCTAGAGAATTCACCCCTCTACTTT.

CDR3 DNA sequence: TGCGCCAGCAGCTCCGACAGGGCCCACAATGAGCAGTACTTC. As protein: CASSSDRAHNEQYF. V is TRBV5-1 and J is TRBJ2-1; 7 bases align to TRBD1. The J call is doubtful: the DNA matches TRBJ2-7 better. This CDR3 is built from 14 residues. Germline-derived CDR1 and CDR2 are SGHRS and YFSETQ.

J is TRBJ2-7 and V is TRBV20-1, with a possible D match to TRBD2 (5 bases). Germline CDR1 reads DFQATT; CDR2 reads SNEGSKA (reference sequence). V was cut by 3 bases and J by 0 bases, with 15 bases left in between. This CDR3 has 15 residues. In DNA form, the CDR3 reads TGCAGTGCTAGTTCCGGGGTTCCGAGCTCCTACGAGCAGTACTTC. This translates into CSASSGVPSSYEQYF.

Comments on this clonotype: This may stem from a read error, because a much larger clone lies one nucleotide away. V and J are TRBV6-6 and TRBJ2-7; 10 positions match TRBD2. Per the germline V gene, CDR1 is MNHNY and CDR2 is SVGAGI (reference sequence). J gave up 5 bases and V 8 bases, and 18 bases lay outside the gene matches. The CDR3 extends over 17 amino acids. DNA of the CDR3: TGTGCCAGCGCCCCCCGGCCTAGCGGGAGTGGGGACGACGAGCAGTACTTC. This encodes CASAPRPSGSGDDEQYF.

The J gene is TRBJ1-5, the V gene TRBV29-1, with D unclear. Trimming pared 5 bases from V and 4 bases from J, leaving 12 bases between. Germline assignment: CDR1 SQVTM and CDR2 ANQGSEA. CDR3 length: 13 residues. CDR3 loop: CSVRDNWNQPQHF. The CDR3 nucleotides read TGCAGCGTTCGTGACAATTGGAATCAGCCCCAGCATTTT.

V usage is TRBV7-2 and J usage is TRBJ2-3, with 7 bases identical to TRBD1. Germline-derived CDR1 and CDR2 are SGHTA and FQGNSA. The CDR3 is 14 residues long. V shed 5 bases, J shed 2 bases, and the junction held 4 bases outside the gene matches. CDR3 sequence (DNA): TGTGCCAGCAGCGTAACAGGGGCCACAGATACGCAGTATTTT. Its protein product is CASSVTGATDTQYF.

The rearrangement joins TRBV5-5 to TRBJ1-2; D is unclear. Trimming removed 0 bases at V and 5 bases at J, with 14 bases between. Germline V gives CDR1 SGHKS, CDR2 YYEKEE (reference sequence). The CDR3 has 15 amino acids. The CDR3 DNA follows: TGTGCCAGCAGCTTGGGACGGACGGACCTTTATGGCTACACCTTC. It yields the protein CASSLGRTDLYGYTF.

The chain carries TRBV20-1 and TRBJ2-1; D is unclear. V was cut by 0 bases and J by 0 bases, with 9 bases left in between. This CDR3 has 15 residues. Per germline, CDR1 DFQATT and CDR2 SNEGSKA (reference sequence). CDR3 in DNA: TGCAGTGCTAGAGATTCAACCGACTCCTACAATGAGCAGTTCTTC. Its protein is CSARDSTDSYNEQFF.

V and J are TRBV29-1 and TRBJ2-7; 8 bases agree with TRBD2. This CDR3 contains 14 residues. Germline CDR1 reads SQVTM; CDR2 reads ANQGSEA. V was clipped by 4 bases and J by 0 bases; unmatched bases: 5. The CDR3 DNA reads TGCAGCGTTGCGACTAGCGCTTCCTCCTACGAGCAGTACTTC. It translates to CSVATSASSYEQYF.

This clonotype has more than one count but fewer than ten. This may stem from a read error, because a much larger clone lies one nucleotide away. The rearrangement links TRBV6-6 to TRBJ2-3; possible D gene TRBD2, 7 bases. This CDR3 is built from 17 residues. Germline V gene data show CDR1 as MNHNY and CDR2 as SVGAGI (reference sequence). Between the trimmed V and J ends, which lost 4 bases and 1 base, there was a span of 18 bases. For the CDR3, the DNA is TGTGCCAGCAGTTGCCCGCCGCGGCGGGGGCGCACAGATACGCAGTATTTT. Protein sequence: CASSCPPRRGRTDTQYF.

The rearrangement joins TRBV4-2 to TRBJ2-7; 14 positions agree with TRBD2. The germline gives CDR1 LGHNA, CDR2 YNFKEQ. There are 15 residues in the CDR3. Trimming took 3 bases from V and 3 from J; bases not matched to a gene: 1. CDR3 loop: CASSHGTSGSYEQYF. The CDR3 nucleotides read TGTGCCAGCAGCCACGGGACTAGCGGGAGCTACGAGCAGTACTTC.

Comments on this clonotype: This may be a read error, as it is one base from a much larger clone. The chain uses TRBV7-2 and TRBJ2-5; D call uncertain. The CDR3 is 12 amino acids. Trimming stripped 3 bases from V and 11 bases from J, with 13 bases between. Per germline, CDR1 SGHTA and CDR2 FQGNSA. DNA of the CDR3: TGTGCCAGCAGCTTCAGGTACAATGAGCAGTACTTC. Translation: CASSFRYNEQYF.